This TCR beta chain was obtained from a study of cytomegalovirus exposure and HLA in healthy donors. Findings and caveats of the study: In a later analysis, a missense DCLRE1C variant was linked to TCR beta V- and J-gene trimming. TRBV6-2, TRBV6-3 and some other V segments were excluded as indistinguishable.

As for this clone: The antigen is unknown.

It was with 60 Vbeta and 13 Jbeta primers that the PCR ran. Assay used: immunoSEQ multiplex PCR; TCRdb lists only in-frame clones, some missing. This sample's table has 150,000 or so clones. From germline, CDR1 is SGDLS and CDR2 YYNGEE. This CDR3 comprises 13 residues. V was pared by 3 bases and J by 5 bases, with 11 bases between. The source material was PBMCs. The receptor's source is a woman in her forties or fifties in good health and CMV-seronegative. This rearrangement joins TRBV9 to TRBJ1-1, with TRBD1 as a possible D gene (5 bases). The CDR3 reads CASSGNGGTEAFF. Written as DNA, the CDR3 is TGTGCCAGCAGCGGTAACGGGGGGACTGAAGCTTTCTTT.